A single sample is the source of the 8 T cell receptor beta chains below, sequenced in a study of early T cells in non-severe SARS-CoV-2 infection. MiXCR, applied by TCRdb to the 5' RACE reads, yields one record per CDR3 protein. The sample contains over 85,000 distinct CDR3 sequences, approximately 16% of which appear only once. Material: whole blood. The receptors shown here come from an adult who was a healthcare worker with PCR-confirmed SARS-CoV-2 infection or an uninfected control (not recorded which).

CDR3 sequence: CASSSPSANSGNTIYF. The CDR3 DNA follows: TGTGCCAGCAGCTCCCCATCGGCCAACTCTGGAAACACCATATATTTT. J is TRBJ1-3 and V is TRBV5-4; D is uncertain. The V gene lost 3 bases and the J gene lost 0 bases, with 13 bases spanning the gap. The CDR3 spans 16 residues. Germline assignment: CDR1 SGHNT and CDR2 YYREEE (reference sequence).

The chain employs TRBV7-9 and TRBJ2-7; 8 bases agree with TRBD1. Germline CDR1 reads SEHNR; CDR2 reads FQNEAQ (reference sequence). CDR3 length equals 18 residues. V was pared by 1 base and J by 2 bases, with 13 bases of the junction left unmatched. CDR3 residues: CASSLGWSRQGTPYEQYF. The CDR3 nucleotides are TGTGCCAGCAGCTTAGGGTGGAGTCGACAGGGGACCCCCTACGAGCAGTACTTC.

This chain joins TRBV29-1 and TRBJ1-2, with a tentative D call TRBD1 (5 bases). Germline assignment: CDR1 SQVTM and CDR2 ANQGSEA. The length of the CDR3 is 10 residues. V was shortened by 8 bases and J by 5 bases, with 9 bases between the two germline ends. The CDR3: CSTEGYGYTF. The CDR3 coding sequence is TGCAGCACTGAGGGGTATGGCTACACCTTC.

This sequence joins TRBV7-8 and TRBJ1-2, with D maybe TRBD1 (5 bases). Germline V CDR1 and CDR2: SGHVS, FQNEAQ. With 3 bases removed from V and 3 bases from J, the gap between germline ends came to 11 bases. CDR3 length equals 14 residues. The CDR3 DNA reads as TGTGCCAGCAGCTTGGGGGTAGGGGACTATGGCTACACCTTC. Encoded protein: CASSLGVGDYGYTF.

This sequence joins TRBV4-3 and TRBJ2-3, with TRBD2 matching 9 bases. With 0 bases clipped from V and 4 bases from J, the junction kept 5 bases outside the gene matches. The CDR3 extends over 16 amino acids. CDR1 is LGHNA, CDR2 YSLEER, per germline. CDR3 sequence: CASSQDQAGGADTQYF. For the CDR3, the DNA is TGCGCCAGCAGCCAAGATCAGGCGGGAGGGGCAGATACGCAGTATTTT.

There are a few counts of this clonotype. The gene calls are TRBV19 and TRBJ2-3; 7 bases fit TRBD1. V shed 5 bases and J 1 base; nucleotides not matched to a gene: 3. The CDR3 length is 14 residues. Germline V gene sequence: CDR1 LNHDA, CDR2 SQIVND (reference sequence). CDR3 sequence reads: CASSSGQGTDTQYF. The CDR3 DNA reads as TGTGCCAGTAGTTCCGGACAGGGCACAGATACGCAGTATTTT.

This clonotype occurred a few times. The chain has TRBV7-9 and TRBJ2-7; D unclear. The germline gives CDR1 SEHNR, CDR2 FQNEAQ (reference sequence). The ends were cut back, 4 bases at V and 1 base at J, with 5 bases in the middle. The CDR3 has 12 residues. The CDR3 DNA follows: TGTGCCAGCAGCTACGGGTCCTACGAGCAGTACTTC. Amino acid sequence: CASSYGSYEQYF.

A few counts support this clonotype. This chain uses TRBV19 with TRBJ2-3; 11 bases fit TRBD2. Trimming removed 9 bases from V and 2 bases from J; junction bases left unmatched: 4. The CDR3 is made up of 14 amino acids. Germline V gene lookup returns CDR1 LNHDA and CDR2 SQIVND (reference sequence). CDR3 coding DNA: TGTGCCAGCAAGACTAGCGGGATCACAGATACGCAGTATTTT. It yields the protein CASKTSGITDTQYF.